This entry lists 21 T cell receptor beta chains sequenced from one sample in a study of cytomegalovirus exposure and HLA in healthy donors. Vbeta (60) and Jbeta (13) primers were used in the PCR. Here immunoSEQ multiplex PCR was the method, and the copy in TCRdb shows in-frame clones only, minus some. The sample consists of nearly 200,000 clones, around four fifths of them appearing once. Source material: PBMCs. Receptor source: a woman between 50 and 59 years old in good health and CMV-seropositive.

This sequence joins TRBV9 and TRBJ2-3, with TRBD1 matching over 7 bases. Germline V lookup: CDR1 SGDLS, CDR2 YYNGEE. The CDR3 runs to 17 residues. V was clipped by 0 bases and J by 4 bases; unmatched bases: 11. This CDR3 is CASSVDSPGGVADTQYF. CDR3 coding DNA: TGTGCCAGCAGCGTAGATTCCCCAGGGGGAGTAGCAGATACGCAGTATTTT.

This rearrangement joins TRBV27 to TRBJ1-2; TRBD1 agrees at 7 bases. The CDR3 loop spans 14 amino acids. V trimming: 5 bases; J trimming: 6 bases; junction bases outside the gene matches: 9. The germline gives CDR1 MNHEY, CDR2 SMNVEV (reference sequence). CDR3 protein: CASSSLGGYDGYTF. The CDR3 nucleotides are TGTGCCAGCAGTAGCTTAGGGGGCTATGATGGCTACACCTTC.

The chain employs TRBV4-3 and TRBJ1-6, with 9 bases lining up with TRBD1. The CDR3 totals 19 residues. Germline assignment: CDR1 LGHNA and CDR2 YSLEER. With V trimmed by 0 bases and J by 4 bases, 10 bases remained unmatched. This chain's CDR3 is CASSQEGGTGSSYNSPLHF. The CDR3 DNA reads as TGCGCCAGCAGCCAAGAAGGGGGGACAGGGTCCTCTTATAATTCACCCCTCCACTTT.

The genes are TRBV2 and TRBJ2-1; D unresolved. CDR1 is SNHLY, CDR2 FYNNEI, per germline. The CDR3 totals 15 residues. V was trimmed by 6 bases and J by 0 bases, leaving 12 bases between them. The CDR3 region has the DNA TGTGCCAGCAGGACCCGGAGATACTCCTACAATGAGCAGTTCTTC. It is translated as CASRTRRYSYNEQFF. The full variable domain, rest sourced from reference TRBV2 and TRBJ2-1, is EPEVTQTPSHQVTQMGQEVILRCVPISNHLYFYWYRQILGQKVEFLVSFYNNEISEKSEIFDDQFSVERPDGSNFTLKIRSTKLEDSAMYFCASRTRRYSYNEQFFGPGTRLTVL.

CDR3: CASGGRGGGNTEAFF. CDR3 in DNA: TGCGCCAGCGGGGGGAGGGGAGGGGGAAACACTGAAGCTTTCTTT. The chain couples TRBV5-1 to TRBJ1-1, with D tentatively TRBD1 (6 bases). V lost 7 bases to trimming and J lost 2 bases, with 18 bases between them. This CDR3 has 15 amino acids. The V gene's germline CDR1 is SGHRS and CDR2 YFSETQ. Complete variable domain (other parts from reference TRBV5-1 and TRBJ1-1): KAGVTQTPRYLIKTRGQQVTLSCSPISGHRSVSWYQQTPGQGLQFLFEYFSETQRNKGNFPGRFSGRQFSNSRSEMNVSTLELGDSALYLCASGGRGGGNTEAFFGQGTRLTVV.

V and J are TRBV6-1 and TRBJ2-7; TRBD2 might be the D (6 bases). Germline V gene lookup returns CDR1 MNHNS and CDR2 SASEGT. The CDR3 extends over 17 amino acids. V lost 3 bases and J 3 bases, leaving 21 bases between the germline ends. CDR3 DNA: TGTGCCAGCAGTGAGATCACGGGGGTAGGATGGGACTACGAGCAGTACTTC. This codes for CASSEITGVGWDYEQYF.

This clone was counted a single time. In DNA, the CDR3 is TGTGCCAGCAGTACCTATCTGGATACAGTTAGCTCCTACAATGAGCAGTTCTTC. It yields the protein CASSTYLDTVSSYNEQFF. The V call is TRBV4-2, the J call TRBJ2-1; D unclear. CDR1 and CDR2 from the germline V gene are LGHNA and YNFKEQ. The CDR3 runs to 18 residues. V was trimmed by 6 bases and J by 0 bases, leaving 21 bases between them.

The chain is built from TRBV11-3 and TRBJ2-5, with 7 nucleotides matching TRBD1. This CDR3 spans 14 amino acids. J gave up 2 bases and V 5 bases, and 5 bases lay outside the gene matches. Germline CDR1 is SGHNT and CDR2 is YENEEA. The CDR3 sequence is CASSPTGVQETQYF. CDR3 DNA sequence: TGTGCCAGCAGCCCCACAGGGGTGCAAGAGACCCAGTACTTC.

The chain joins TRBV6-5 to TRBJ2-7; D is unclear. The CDR3 runs 14 residues. Trimming removed 0 bases from V and 0 bases from J, with 6 bases in between. CDR1 and CDR2 from the germline V gene are MNHEY and SVGAGI. For the CDR3, the DNA is TGTGCCAGCAGTTACTCCCCTTACTCCTACGAGCAGTACTTC. This sequence encodes CASSYSPYSYEQYF.

The chain uses TRBV23-1 and TRBJ2-1; tentative D call: TRBD1 (5 bases). TRBV23-1 is treated as an ORF (open reading frame) with a function not yet certain. V was pared by 7 bases and J by 3 bases, with 16 bases between. CDR3 length: 15 amino acids. Here the CDR3 DNA reads TGCGCCAGCACCCAGATCGACAGTTGCTACAATGAGCAGTTCTTC. Translated: CASTQIDSCYNEQFF.

This rearrangement joins TRBV11-2 to TRBJ2-2; 10 bases are shared with TRBD1. J was trimmed by 4 bases and V by 5 bases; bases with no gene match: 7. CDR3 length equals 16 residues. Germline CDR1 is SGHAT and CDR2 is FQNNGV. CDR3 in amino acids: CASSPWTGGPTGELFF. CDR3 bases: TGTGCCAGCAGCCCATGGACAGGGGGTCCCACCGGGGAGCTGTTTTTT.

The chain is built from TRBV7-2 and TRBJ2-5, with TRBD2 matching over 11 bases. Germline trimming cut 3 bases from V and 4 bases from J; bases unmatched to any gene: 4. Germline V gene data show CDR1 as SGHTA and CDR2 as FQGNSA. The CDR3 contains 15 residues. The CDR3 bases are TGTGCCAGCAGCTTTAGCGGGGGGGCCGTAGAGACCCAGTACTTC. Translation: CASSFSGGAVETQYF.

The chain joins TRBV7-8 to TRBJ2-7; a possible D gene is TRBD1 (5 bases). The CDR3 sequence is 16 residues long. V was clipped by 5 bases and J by 0 bases, with 17 bases between them. Germline-derived CDR1 and CDR2 are SGHVS and FQNEAQ. CDR3: CASSPRQGGRSYEQYF. Here the CDR3 DNA reads TGTGCCAGCAGCCCACGCCAGGGTGGGCGCTCCTACGAGCAGTACTTC.

V is TRBV6-5 and J is TRBJ2-3; 9 nucleotides line up with TRBD2. The length of the CDR3 is 16 residues. CDR1 and CDR2 from the germline V gene are MNHEY and SVGAGI. Unmatched junction bases numbered 8, after V lost 4 bases and J lost 3 bases. The CDR3 here is CASSSSSGGKTDTQYF. Here the CDR3 DNA reads TGTGCCAGCAGTTCAAGCAGCGGGGGGAAAACAGATACGCAGTATTTT.

The chain carries TRBV9 and TRBJ1-2; 7 bases are a match to TRBD1. V lost 2 bases and J lost 2; bases outside the gene matches: 3. CDR3 length equals 14 residues. Germline lookup yields CDR1 SGDLS and CDR2 YYNGEE. The CDR3 here is CASSVLGQNYGYTF. The CDR3 region has the DNA TGTGCCAGCAGCGTCCTGGGACAGAACTATGGCTACACCTTC.

The rearrangement uses TRBV5-4 and TRBJ2-3, with 11 positions matching TRBD2. This CDR3 is built from 17 residues. The junction had 5 bases not matched to a gene; V was cut back by 0 bases and J by 2 bases. Germline assignment: CDR1 SGHNT and CDR2 YYREEE (reference sequence). The CDR3 bases are TGTGCCAGCAGCTTGGGTAGCGGGGGGGCCCCCACAGATACGCAGTATTTT. Amino acid sequence: CASSLGSGGAPTDTQYF.

CDR3 region: CASRPSGGQSNYGYTF. The DNA for the CDR3 is TGTGCCAGCAGACCTTCGGGGGGGCAGTCTAACTATGGCTACACCTTC. The rearrangement links TRBV28 to TRBJ1-2; possibly TRBD1 for D (6 bases). V lost 6 bases, J lost 0 bases, and 17 bases lay in between. Per germline, CDR1 MDHEN and CDR2 SYDVKM. The CDR3 sequence is 16 residues long.

As concerns this clone: An end of the junction differs from the germline gene, which may be a read error. The chain is built from TRBV10-2 and TRBJ2-7; 7 positions match TRBD2. Germline assignment: CDR1 WSHSY and CDR2 SAAADI. There are 12 residues in the CDR3. This CDR3 is CASNEPGGEQYF. The CDR3, as DNA: TGCGCCAGCAATGAGCCCGGGGGGGAGCAGTACTTC.

This chain connects TRBV9 to TRBJ1-2; perhaps TRBD1 as D (6 bases). Germline V CDR1 and CDR2: SGDLS, YYNGEE. The CDR3 extends over 16 amino acids. The germline V and J ends were trimmed by 0 bases and 5 bases, with 17 bases remaining between them. CDR3 protein: CASSVAGHKTLYGYTF. The DNA for the CDR3 is TGTGCCAGCAGCGTAGCGGGACACAAGACCCTTTATGGCTACACCTTC. Variable domain in full (rest from reference TRBV9 and TRBJ1-2): DSGVTQTPKHLITATGQRVTLRCSPRSGDLSVYWYQQSLDQGLQFLIQYYNGEERAKGNILERFSAQQFPDLHSELNLSSLELGDSALYFCASSVAGHKTLYGYTFGSGTRLTVV.

The rearrangement joins TRBV19 to TRBJ2-2; 7 positions agree with TRBD1. J gave up 4 bases and V 3 bases, and 8 bases lay outside the gene matches. Germline V gene data show CDR1 as LNHDA and CDR2 as SQIVND (reference sequence). The CDR3 runs to 16 residues. CDR3 sequence (DNA): TGTGCCAGTAGTATTAGGAGACAGGGCAGCACCGGGGAGCTGTTTTTT. This gives the protein CASSIRRQGSTGELFF.

The V call is TRBV9, the J call TRBJ2-2; 14 bases align to TRBD2. This CDR3 comprises 17 residues. The germline CDR1 and CDR2 sequences are SGDLS and YYNGEE. V trimming: 0 bases; J trimming: 3 bases; junction bases outside the gene matches: 1. In DNA form, the CDR3 reads TGTGCCAGCAGCGTAGTGGGACTAGCGGGGGACACCGGGGAGCTGTTTTTT. Protein: CASSVVGLAGDTGELFF.